This is a list of T cell receptor beta chains from one sample in a study of identical twins. One entry per CDR3 protein results from TCRdb running MiXCR on the 5' RACE reads. The sample contains 270,000 or so distinct CDR3 sequences, about 8% of which appear only once. These data also formed part of another study, on yellow fever vaccine responses in identical twins.

Sequencing was performed on CD8+ T cells sorted from blood. Source of these receptors: a woman younger than 35 in good health. CDR3s include the opening cysteine and the closing phenylalanine or tryptophan.

j_call: TRBJ2-7
v_call: TRBV3-1
cdr3_length: 13
cdr3_aa: CASSQDAGVEQYF

j_call: TRBJ2-1
v_call: TRBV12-3/TRBV12-4
cdr3_length: 15
cdr3_aa: CASSFGAGADNEQFF

j_call: TRBJ2-3
v_call: TRBV9
cdr3_length: 15
cdr3_aa: CASSVAGVGTDTQYF

j_call: TRBJ2-3
v_call: TRBV4-2
cdr3_length: 16
cdr3_aa: CASSVGDPSSTDTQYF

j_call: TRBJ2-1
v_call: TRBV7-9
cdr3_length: 16
cdr3_aa: CASSLPQGAVHGEQFF

j_call: TRBJ2-1
v_call: TRBV6-5
cdr3_length: 18
cdr3_aa: CASSYPGQGPSSYNEQFF

j_call: TRBJ1-1
v_call: TRBV12-3/TRBV12-4
cdr3_length: 13
cdr3_aa: CASSQPKGPEAFF

j_call: TRBJ2-2
v_call: TRBV3-1
cdr3_length: 15
cdr3_aa: CASSQEVEHTGELFF

j_call: TRBJ2-7
v_call: TRBV2
cdr3_length: 15
cdr3_aa: CASSLSRTGSYEQYF

j_call: TRBJ2-1
v_call: TRBV4-1
cdr3_length: 16
cdr3_aa: CASSQDRASAYNEQFF

j_call: TRBJ2-7
v_call: TRBV5-7
cdr3_length: 11
cdr3_aa: CASSSIVEQYF

j_call: TRBJ2-7
v_call: TRBV24-1
cdr3_length: 13
cdr3_aa: CATSGPGSYEQYF

j_call: TRBJ2-3
v_call: TRBV7-8
cdr3_length: 12
cdr3_aa: CASRDGRDTQYF

j_call: TRBJ2-2
v_call: TRBV29-1
cdr3_length: 15
cdr3_aa: CSVVGTGGPTGELFF

j_call: TRBJ2-1
v_call: TRBV12-5
cdr3_length: 14
cdr3_aa: CASGSDRDYNEQFF

j_call: TRBJ1-1
v_call: TRBV4-3
cdr3_length: 15
cdr3_aa: CASSQEDRGFTEAFF

j_call: TRBJ2-2
v_call: TRBV7-9
cdr3_length: 17
cdr3_aa: CASSLGGGETAAGELFF

j_call: TRBJ2-7
v_call: TRBV27
cdr3_length: 15
cdr3_aa: CASSLSSAVSYEQYF

j_call: TRBJ1-1
v_call: TRBV29-1
cdr3_length: 10
cdr3_aa: CSVVISEAFF

j_call: TRBJ1-1
v_call: TRBV6-5
cdr3_length: 13
cdr3_aa: CASSYEINTEAFF

j_call: TRBJ2-7
v_call: TRBV20-1
cdr3_length: 13
cdr3_aa: CSARDPTDYEQYF

j_call: TRBJ2-7
v_call: TRBV11-2
cdr3_length: 18
cdr3_aa: CASSDAFGLAGSSYEQYF

j_call: TRBJ2-5
v_call: TRBV6-5
cdr3_length: 17
cdr3_aa: CASSYSNGTLGQETQYF

j_call: TRBJ1-2
v_call: TRBV3-1
cdr3_length: 16
cdr3_aa: CASSQAGTGDSHGYTF

j_call: TRBJ1-4
v_call: TRBV29-1
cdr3_length: 14
cdr3_aa: CSVEGRDEGEKLFF

j_call: TRBJ1-2
v_call: TRBV4-3
cdr3_length: 17
cdr3_aa: CASSQHQAGGREYGYTF

j_call: TRBJ2-1
v_call: TRBV24-1
cdr3_length: 15
cdr3_aa: CATSDFVAGYNEQFF

j_call: TRBJ2-7
v_call: TRBV7-2
cdr3_length: 18
cdr3_aa: CASSLMLAGGPGDYEQYF

j_call: TRBJ2-7
v_call: TRBV29-1
cdr3_length: 11
cdr3_aa: CSVEWGYEQYF

j_call: TRBJ2-5
v_call: TRBV29-1
cdr3_length: 14
cdr3_aa: CSVEWVGDWETQYF

j_call: TRBJ2-2
v_call: TRBV12-3/TRBV12-4
cdr3_length: 17
cdr3_aa: CASRRLAGDPDTGELFF

j_call: TRBJ2-3
v_call: TRBV28
cdr3_length: 17
cdr3_aa: CASSPTPRLAGADTQYF

j_call: TRBJ2-3
v_call: TRBV5-1
cdr3_length: 16
cdr3_aa: CASSELGGQYTDTQYF

j_call: TRBJ1-6
v_call: TRBV5-1
cdr3_length: 13
cdr3_aa: CASSVQGSSPLHF

j_call: TRBJ2-7
v_call: TRBV25-1
cdr3_length: 12
cdr3_aa: CASSEGRQKQYF

j_call: TRBJ2-2
v_call: TRBV6-2/TRBV6-3
cdr3_length: 14
cdr3_aa: CASSPGTITGELFF

j_call: TRBJ2-5
v_call: TRBV7-2
cdr3_length: 15
cdr3_aa: CASSFGQGGQETQYF

j_call: TRBJ2-7
v_call: TRBV7-9
cdr3_length: 14
cdr3_aa: CASSSPSFSYEQYF

j_call: TRBJ2-3
v_call: TRBV27
cdr3_length: 12
cdr3_aa: CASSSGLGTQYF

j_call: TRBJ2-1
v_call: TRBV24-1
cdr3_length: 15
cdr3_aa: CATSGRQGNYNEQFF

j_call: TRBJ2-1
v_call: TRBV12-5
cdr3_length: 18
cdr3_aa: CASQQPGLAGNSYNEQFF

j_call: TRBJ2-3
v_call: TRBV28
cdr3_length: 17
cdr3_aa: CASSLFGSGGYTDTQYF